These 30 T cell receptor beta chains share one sample of origin, sequenced in a study of shared clonotypes between healthy human individuals. Profiled with immunoSEQ multiplex PCR; TCRdb holds only in-frame clones, not every one. The sample includes about 980,000 clones, more than 75% of them seen just once. Sequenced: memory CD4+ T cells sorted from blood. The subset is: CD45RA-negative fraction. The receptors come from a young man in good health.

There are a few counts of this clone. The V and J genes are TRBV13 and TRBJ1-4; D gene unclear. The CDR3 is 15 amino acids. Per germline, CDR1 PRHDT and CDR2 FYEKMQ (reference sequence). V lost 1 base to trimming and J lost 0 bases, with 6 bases between them. The CDR3 DNA reads TGTGCCAGCAGCTTAGCGCCAGCAACTAATGAAAAACTGTTTTTT. It translates to CASSLAPATNEKLFF. Drawing the rest from reference TRBV13 and TRBJ1-4, the complete variable domain is AAGVIQSPRHLIKEKRETATLKCYPIPRHDTVYWYQQGPGQDPQFLISFYEKMQSDKGSIPDRFSAQQFSDYHSELNMSSLELGDSALYFCASSLAPATNEKLFFGSGTQLSVL.

The chain has TRBV2 and TRBJ2-7, with D perhaps matching TRBD2 (6 bases). The CDR3 runs 15 residues. The germline V and J ends were trimmed by 7 bases and 2 bases, with 18 bases remaining between them. Germline-derived CDR1 and CDR2 are SNHLY and FYNNEI. In nucleotides, the CDR3 is TGTGCCAGCACCCTTAGAGGAGGGGTTCCCTACGAGCAGTACTTC. Protein: CASTLRGGVPYEQYF.

The chain joins TRBV27 to TRBJ2-7; D possibly corresponds to TRBD2 (6 bases). CDR1 and CDR2 (germline): MNHEY, SMNVEV (reference sequence). The CDR3 runs 15 residues. Trimming cost V 3 bases and J 0 bases, with 12 bases left between them. The CDR3 sequence: CASSFKSGLSYEQYF. Here the CDR3 DNA reads TGTGCCAGCAGTTTCAAAAGCGGGCTCTCCTACGAGCAGTACTTC.

This clone appeared a few times. The chain uses TRBV6-1 and TRBJ2-2; 8 bases agree with TRBD1. This CDR3 has 14 amino acids. The germline V gene has CDR1 MNHNS and CDR2 SASEGT. The ends lost 8 bases at V and 3 bases at J; junction bases unmatched: 5. In DNA form, the CDR3 reads TGTGCCAGCGGCAGGGGGCCGGACACCGGGGAGCTGTTTTTT. Its translation: CASGRGPDTGELFF.

This sequence joins TRBV4-2 and TRBJ1-1; 10 bases are shared with TRBD1. The trim removed 3 bases at V and 7 bases at J, leaving 11 bases unmatched. In germline, CDR1 is LGHNA, CDR2 YNFKEQ. The length of the CDR3 is 16 residues. CDR3 sequence: CASSQVNRQGAGEAFF. The CDR3 nucleotides read TGTGCCAGCAGCCAGGTTAACCGACAGGGGGCGGGTGAAGCTTTCTTT.

This clone has just one count. The V and J genes are TRBV5-1 and TRBJ2-2, with TRBD2 matching over 10 bases. The junction had 7 bases not matched to a gene; V was cut back by 0 bases and J by 5 bases. The length of the CDR3 is 17 residues. The germline V gene has CDR1 SGHRS and CDR2 YFSETQ. As DNA, the CDR3 is TGCGCCAGCAGCTTGGAGCCTAGCGGGAGTACGACCGGGGAGCTGTTTTTT. It yields the protein CASSLEPSGSTTGELFF.

This clone appeared a single time. The V and J genes are TRBV5-6 and TRBJ1-4; 11 bases fit TRBD1. The trim removed 4 bases at V and 0 bases at J, leaving 5 bases unmatched. The CDR3 is 17 amino acids. Per the germline V gene, CDR1 is SGHDT and CDR2 is YYEEEE. The CDR3 is CASSPGTGGATNEKLFF. The CDR3 DNA follows: TGTGCCAGCAGCCCGGGGACAGGGGGGGCAACTAATGAAAAACTGTTTTTT.

CDR3 sequence: CASSDWEYGYTF. The CDR3 DNA reads TGCGCCAGCAGTGACTGGGAGTATGGCTACACCTTC. The chain uses TRBV10-1 and TRBJ1-2; D ambiguous. CDR1 is WNHNN and CDR2 is SYGVQD in the germline V gene (reference sequence). The CDR3 is made up of 12 amino acids. V was pared by 3 bases and J by 5 bases, with 7 bases between.

DNA of the CDR3: TGTGCCAGCAGAGGTAGCGGGATCACAGATACGCAGTATTTT. Its translation is CASRGSGITDTQYF. This chain connects TRBV2 to TRBJ2-3; 8 positions agree with TRBD2. Trimming cost V 6 bases and J 2 bases; bases outside gene matches: 4. The CDR3 is 14 amino acids. Looked up from germline, CDR1 is SNHLY and CDR2 is FYNNEI.

V usage is TRBV19 and J usage is TRBJ2-1, with 14 bases lining up with TRBD2. CDR1 is LNHDA, CDR2 SQIVND, per germline (reference sequence). The CDR3 length is 16 residues. The V segment lost 1 base and the J segment 7 bases; nucleotides outside the gene matches: 3. In DNA, the CDR3 is TGTGCCAGTAGTATAGTTGGGACTAGCGGGAGAAATGAGCAGTTCTTC. Translation: CASSIVGTSGRNEQFF.

Concerning this clone itself: Other DNA sequences within the sample encode an identical CDR3. V and J are TRBV5-1 and TRBJ2-1; tentative D call: TRBD2 (6 bases). Germline loops: CDR1 SGHRS, CDR2 YFSETQ. CDR3 size: 15 residues. Between the trimmed V and J ends, which lost 0 bases and 4 bases, there was a span of 11 bases. CDR3: CASSLAVAAYNEQFF. The CDR3 nucleotides are TGCGCCAGCAGCTTGGCCGTAGCGGCTTACAATGAGCAGTTCTTC.

The chain links TRBV29-1 to TRBJ2-1; TRBD2 might be the D (6 bases). Trimming took 6 bases from V and 5 from J, leaving 14 bases between them. From germline, CDR1 is SQVTM and CDR2 ANQGSEA. The CDR3 extends over 13 amino acids. The CDR3 coding sequence is TGCAGCGTGGGACTCAACGAGGACAATGAGCAGTTCTTC. It encodes CSVGLNEDNEQFF.

The CDR3: CSVVEDRGETQYF. The CDR3 DNA follows: TGCAGCGTTGTCGAGGACAGGGGAGAGACCCAGTACTTC. The chain carries TRBV29-1 and TRBJ2-5; TRBD1 aligns across 9 bases. This CDR3 has 13 amino acids. Germline lookup yields CDR1 SQVTM and CDR2 ANQGSEA. The junction had 4 bases not matched to a gene; V was cut back by 4 bases and J by 4 bases.

This chain uses TRBV7-2 with TRBJ2-7; the match to TRBD2 covers 9 bases. This CDR3 region has 15 residues. Losses at the gene ends were 3 bases for V and 2 bases for J; bases not matched to a gene: 5. In germline, CDR1 is SGHTA, CDR2 FQGNSA. CDR3 region: CASSFMAGGTYEQYF. The CDR3 DNA is TGTGCCAGCAGCTTTATGGCGGGAGGGACCTACGAGCAGTACTTC.

The rearrangement links TRBV29-1 to TRBJ2-1; TRBD2 matches at 11 bases. Germline V gene sequence: CDR1 SQVTM, CDR2 ANQGSEA. V dropped 2 bases and J dropped 7; count of bases not matched to a gene: 10. The CDR3 is 16 amino acids. CDR3 protein: CSVERGSGGVRNEQFF. The CDR3 DNA reads TGCAGCGTTGAAAGGGGTAGCGGGGGGGTTAGGAATGAGCAGTTCTTC.

This clone came up a few times. This chain joins TRBV6-1 and TRBJ1-4; D is possibly TRBD1 (5 bases). With 8 bases removed from V and 7 bases from J, the gap between germline ends came to 17 bases. Looked up from germline, CDR1 is MNHNS and CDR2 is SASEGT. The CDR3 runs 14 residues. DNA of the CDR3: TGTGCCAGCGAAAGAGGAGGGGAGTTTGAAAAACTGTTTTTT. Residues: CASERGGEFEKLFF.

The V and J genes are TRBV7-2 and TRBJ2-2, with 8 bases fitting TRBD1. The germline CDR1 and CDR2 sequences are SGHTA and FQGNSA. Trimming cost V 5 bases and J 5 bases; bases outside gene matches: 7. The CDR3 contains 15 residues. The CDR3 bases are TGTGCCAGCAGCCTACGACAGGGGAAGACCGGGGAGCTGTTTTTT. It encodes CASSLRQGKTGELFF.

The CDR3 here is CAWTSGLASSEQFF. DNA for the CDR3: TGTGCCTGGACCTCGGGACTAGCTTCCTCTGAGCAGTTCTTC. The chain couples TRBV30 to TRBJ2-1; TRBD2 agrees at 9 bases. CDR3 size: 14 residues. Trimming cost V 4 bases and J 9 bases; bases outside gene matches: 10. Per the germline V gene, CDR1 is GTSNPN and CDR2 is SVGIG (reference sequence).

The chain employs TRBV2 and TRBJ1-4, with no clear D. From germline, CDR1 is SNHLY and CDR2 FYNNEI. V was pared by 0 bases and J by 8 bases, with 7 bases between. The CDR3 is 13 amino acids. As DNA, the CDR3 is TGTGCCAGCAGTGAAGCGAATAACGAAAAACTGTTTTTT. This sequence encodes CASSEANNEKLFF.

The chain links TRBV5-1 to TRBJ2-1, with 8 bases fitting TRBD2. Germline CDR1 is SGHRS and CDR2 is YFSETQ. Trimming cost V 3 bases and J 2 bases; bases outside gene matches: 4. This CDR3 is built from 15 residues. The CDR3 loop reads CASSSREGPYNEQFF. DNA for the CDR3: TGCGCCAGCAGCTCCCGGGAGGGCCCCTACAATGAGCAGTTCTTC. Full variable domain (missing parts from reference TRBV5-1 and TRBJ2-1): KAGVTQTPRYLIKTRGQQVTLSCSPISGHRSVSWYQQTPGQGLQFLFEYFSETQRNKGNFPGRFSGRQFSNSRSEMNVSTLELGDSALYLCASSSREGPYNEQFFGPGTRLTVL.

The J gene is TRBJ1-6, the V gene TRBV9; D perhaps matches TRBD1 (6 bases). Germline lookup yields CDR1 SGDLS and CDR2 YYNGEE. V lost 0 bases, J lost 7 bases, and 8 bases lay in between. CDR3 size: 14 residues. For the CDR3, the DNA is TGTGCCAGCAGCGTAGGGGGACAAAATTCACCCCTCCACTTT. Protein product: CASSVGGQNSPLHF.

The chain has TRBV7-2 and TRBJ2-7; 12 nucleotides agree with TRBD2. Looked up from germline, CDR1 is SGHTA and CDR2 is FQGNSA. This CDR3 contains 15 residues. With V trimmed by 3 bases and J by 5 bases, 5 bases remained unmatched. The CDR3 region is CASSLRTSGVDEQYF. DNA of the CDR3: TGTGCCAGCAGCTTGAGGACTAGCGGGGTCGACGAGCAGTACTTC.

The chain uses TRBV10-3 and TRBJ2-5; 8 bases match TRBD2. Germline V gives CDR1 ENHRY, CDR2 SYGVKD. The CDR3 totals 13 residues. The ends lost 6 bases at V and 5 bases at J; junction bases unmatched: 5. CDR3 region: CAIRAGEMETQYF. In nucleotides, the CDR3 is TGTGCCATCAGAGCGGGGGAAATGGAGACCCAGTACTTC.

This sequence joins TRBV7-8 and TRBJ1-5; D is undetermined. With 1 base removed from V and 6 bases from J, the gap between germline ends came to 10 bases. Germline assignment: CDR1 SGHVS and CDR2 FQNEAQ. The CDR3 extends over 14 amino acids. The CDR3 here is CASSLVERVQPQHF. CDR3 nucleotide sequence: TGTGCCAGCAGCTTAGTTGAGAGAGTTCAGCCCCAGCATTTT.

The rearrangement links TRBV6-1 to TRBJ1-2; tentatively, D is TRBD1 (6 bases). V was pared by 7 bases and J by 1 base, with 16 bases between. CDR3 size: 15 residues. Germline CDR1 and CDR2: MNHNS and SASEGT. DNA for the CDR3: TGTGCCAGCATCCCGGGCAGGGGATTTAACTATGGCTACACCTTC. It specifies CASIPGRGFNYGYTF.

The chain combines TRBV5-4 with TRBJ2-3; D might be TRBD2 (5 bases). Germline V gives CDR1 SGHNT, CDR2 YYREEE (reference sequence). V lost 4 bases to trimming and J lost 2 bases, with 17 bases between them. This CDR3 comprises 16 residues. The CDR3: CASSLAGRLTTDTQYF. In nucleotides, the CDR3 is TGTGCCAGCAGCCTAGCTGGGCGCTTGACCACAGATACGCAGTATTTT.

This sequence joins TRBV27 and TRBJ1-4, with D perhaps matching TRBD1 (5 bases). Germline-derived CDR1 and CDR2 are MNHEY and SMNVEV (reference sequence). Trimming left V 5 bases short and J 6 bases short, with 16 bases between. The CDR3 sequence is 15 residues long. CDR3 residues: CASSLSWGRHEKLFF. As DNA, the CDR3 is TGTGCCAGCAGTCTGAGCTGGGGGAGGCATGAAAAACTGTTTTTT.

The table lists this clone with a count of one. The chain links TRBV13 to TRBJ2-3, with TRBD2 as a possible D gene (6 bases). From germline, CDR1 is PRHDT and CDR2 FYEKMQ (reference sequence). This CDR3 region has 15 residues. The V end lost 4 bases, the J end lost 3 bases, and 14 bases lay between the germline ends. CDR3 nucleotides: TGTGCCAGCAGCTCCGGGACTTCTTGGACAGATACGCAGTATTTT. Protein: CASSSGTSWTDTQYF.

The chain couples TRBV9 to TRBJ2-7; no firm D call. Germline CDR1 reads SGDLS; CDR2 reads YYNGEE. The V end was cut by 4 bases, the J end by 0 bases, with 11 bases between. The CDR3 has 14 amino acids. CDR3 in amino acids: CASSNGPTSYEQYF. For the CDR3, the DNA is TGTGCCAGCAGCAACGGGCCTACCTCCTACGAGCAGTACTTC.

This clone has a count of ten or more. The V gene is TRBV19, the J gene TRBJ1-5; D is unclear. Trimming cost V 3 bases and J 1 base, with 10 bases left between them. This CDR3 has 15 amino acids. The V gene's germline CDR1 is LNHDA and CDR2 SQIVND (reference sequence). This CDR3 reads CASSIRLLSNQPQHF. In DNA, the CDR3 is TGTGCCAGTAGTATTCGACTGTTGAGCAATCAGCCCCAGCATTTT.